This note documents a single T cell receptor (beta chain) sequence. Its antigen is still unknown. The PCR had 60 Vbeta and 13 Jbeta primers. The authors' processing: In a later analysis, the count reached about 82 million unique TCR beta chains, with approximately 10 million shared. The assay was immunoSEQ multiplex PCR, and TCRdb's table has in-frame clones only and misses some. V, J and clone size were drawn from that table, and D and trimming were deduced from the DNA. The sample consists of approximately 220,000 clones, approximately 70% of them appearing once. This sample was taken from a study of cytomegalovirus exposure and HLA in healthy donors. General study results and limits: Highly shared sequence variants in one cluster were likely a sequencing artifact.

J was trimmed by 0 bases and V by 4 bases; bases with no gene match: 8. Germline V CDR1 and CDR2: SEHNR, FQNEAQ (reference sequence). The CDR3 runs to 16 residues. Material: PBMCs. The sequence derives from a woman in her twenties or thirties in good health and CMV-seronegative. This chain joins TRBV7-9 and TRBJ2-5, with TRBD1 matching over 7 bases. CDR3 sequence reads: CASSSGTDRYQETQYF. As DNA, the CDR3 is TGTGCCAGCAGCTCCGGGACAGATCGGTACCAAGAGACCCAGTACTTC.